This T cell receptor beta chain was sequenced for a study of blood T cells in healthy people across ages. Study results and caveats: When set beside aged donors, long-lived donors presented more naive CD4+ cells and higher diversity. It was found that TCR beta diversity correlated strongly with the percentage of naive T cells. No one knew whether donors had CMV, which possibly confounded expanded clonotype changes.

Through a sample-barcoded 5' primer and a J-beta primer mix, a second PCR was run for roughly 7 to 12 cycles. TCRdb passed the 5' RACE reads through MiXCR, listing each CDR3 protein once. Among more than 800,000 distinct CDR3 sequences listed, 29% were seen once. The junction had 9 bases not matched to a gene; V was cut back by 5 bases and J by 2 bases. Germline V gene data show CDR1 as SGHAT and CDR2 as FQNNGV. This CDR3 spans 15 amino acids. This clonotype has more than one count but fewer than ten. Its antigen is undetermined. The source is a woman of 80 years or more in good health. The sequenced material came from blood. The chain combines TRBV11-2 with TRBJ2-7; 7 bases map to TRBD2. CDR3 sequence reads: CASSRGLAVAYEQYF. CDR3 in DNA: TGTGCCAGCAGCCGCGGGCTAGCGGTTGCCTACGAGCAGTACTTC.